The sequence of this TCR beta chain was determined in a study of shared clonotypes between healthy human individuals. Study-level points and caveats: Non-shared clonotypes showed lower generation probabilities than clonotypes common to all four donors.

The repertoire was sequenced with immunoSEQ multiplex PCR; TCRdb's copy has only in-frame clones and lacks some. The sample has about 690,000 clones; less than 95% are singletons. On this clone itself: What it binds is unknown.

Sequenced input: memory CD8+ T cells from PBMCs. Specified subset: CD45RO+ cells pooled with CCR7-negative TemRA cells. The sequence was obtained from a young man in good health. Some clones in this sample may be carry-over from other donors' samples.

The CDR3 spells CGRGVRYEQYF. CDR3 DNA: TGTGGACGGGGAGTGCGCTACGAGCAGTACTTC. The genes are TRBV7-2 and TRBJ2-7; maybe TRBD2 (5 bases). This CDR3 has 11 residues. Germline-derived CDR1 and CDR2 are SGHTA and FQGNSA.